These T cell receptor beta chains were read from a single sample in a study of T cell responses to AZD1222 COVID-19 vaccine. The protocol was immunoSEQ multiplex PCR, while the TCRdb copy is restricted to in-frame clones and leaves out a portion. The sample gives 90,000 to 130,000 clones, roughly 87% of which show up once; around 3.3% is in the top ten. Sequenced here: peripheral blood, sampled on day 0 of AZD1222 vaccination. The source of these receptors is an adult in good health. CDR3s include the opening cysteine and the closing phenylalanine or tryptophan. A D gene is named only where the DNA matches it firmly. Size tells how often a clone was seen (once, few, many) or the class of an expanded clone, and some rows leave it out.

J gene | clone size | V gene | D gene | CDR3 DNA | CDR3 protein
TRBJ2-4 | NA | TRBV15 | TRBD1 | TGTGCCACCAGCCGGGACAGTGCGGCCAAAAACATTCAGTACTTC | CATSRDSAAKNIQYF
TRBJ1-5 | NA | TRBV28 | NA | TGTGCCAGCAGTTTTGGGGGGTTGGAGCCCCAGCATTTT | CASSFGGLEPQHF
TRBJ1-2 | NA | TRBV6-2/TRBV6-3 | NA | TGTGCCAGCAGTCCCCAACAGGGTCTGGGCTATGGCTACACCTTC | CASSPQQGLGYGYTF
TRBJ2-3 | NA | TRBV5-5 | TRBD2 | TGTGCCAGCAGCTTGGAACTAGCGGGGGGCGGGGATACGCAGTATTTT | CASSLELAGGGDTQYF
TRBJ2-1 | NA | TRBV7-3 | TRBD2 | TGTGCCAGCAGCTCGAACATTCTAGCGGGGAATCAGTTCTTC | CASSSNILAGNQFF
TRBJ1-4 | NA | TRBV29-1 | NA | TGCAGCGTGTTGGGATCGACCTTCGGAGAAAAACTGTTTTTT | CSVLGSTFGEKLFF
TRBJ2-1 | NA | TRBV5-4 | NA | TGTGCCAGCAGCTCTGCGGACTACAATGAGCAGTTCTTC | CASSSADYNEQFF
TRBJ2-1 | NA | TRBV5-1 | TRBD2 | TGCGCCAGCAGCGTCTCTAGCGGGAGGGCCGAGGAGCAGTTCTTC | CASSVSSGRAEEQFF
TRBJ1-2 | NA | TRBV25-1 | TRBD1 | TGTGCCAGCAGTACCTTGACAGGGGGCCATGGCTACACCTTC | CASSTLTGGHGYTF
TRBJ2-5 | NA | TRBV2 | TRBD1 | TGTGCCAGCAGTGAAGGAAGCAGCAGGGGGGAGACCCAGTACTTC | CASSEGSSRGETQYF
TRBJ2-7 | NA | TRBV7-2 | TRBD2 | TGTGCCAGCAGCTTAATGGGTTTAGCGGGGGGAAACTACGAGCAGTACTTC | CASSLMGLAGGNYEQYF
TRBJ2-5 | NA | TRBV5-1 | NA | TGCGCCAGCAGCCTTCGACAAATCCAAGAGACCCAGTACTTC | CASSLRQIQETQYF
TRBJ2-7 | NA | TRBV6-6 | TRBD1 | TGTGCCAGCACCGGGTCCGGGACAGCCTACGAGCAGTACTTC | CASTGSGTAYEQYF
TRBJ2-7 | NA | TRBV9 | TRBD1 | TGTGCCAGCAGCGGACAGGGCAGCGAGCAGTACTTC | CASSGQGSEQYF
TRBJ1-3 | NA | TRBV28 | NA | TGTGCCAGCAGGCCCACACCCTCCGCAGGAAACACCATATATTTT | CASRPTPSAGNTIYF
TRBJ1-6 | once | TRBV3-1/TRBV3-2 | TRBD1 | TGTGCCGGTCCGCCGGGACAGTTAGATAATTCACCCCTCCACTTT | CAGPPGQLDNSPLHF
TRBJ1-2 | NA | TRBV9 | NA | TGTGCCAGCAGGCCCGGGGAGAGCTATGGCTACACCTTC | CASRPGESYGYTF
TRBJ1-2 | NA | TRBV12-3/TRBV12-4 | NA | TGTGCCAGCAGTTCAGTAGGGGGCTATGGCTACACCTTC | CASSSVGGYGYTF
TRBJ1-4 | NA | TRBV28 | NA | TGTGCCAGCAGTTTCAGTCCGGGCAAACTGTTTTTT | CASSFSPGKLFF
TRBJ1-1 | NA | TRBV7-2 | NA | TGTGCCAGCAGCCAAGGGTCGAACACTGAAGCTTTCTTT | CASSQGSNTEAFF
TRBJ2-3 | NA | TRBV12-3/TRBV12-4 | NA | TGTGCCAGCAGTTTCAGGGAGTGGAATACGCAGTATTTT | CASSFREWNTQYF
TRBJ2-7 | few | TRBV10-3 | NA | TGTGCCATCAGTGACCAGCGGAGACACTACGAGCAGTACTTC | CAISDQRRHYEQYF
TRBJ1-5 | NA | TRBV7-3 | NA | TGTGCCAGCAGCTTGGGGGTTAATCAGCCCCAGCATTTT | CASSLGVNQPQHF
TRBJ1-1 | once | TRBV3-1/TRBV3-2 | NA | TGTGCCAGCACACCTAGCTCGAACACTGAAGCTTTCTTT | CASTPSSNTEAFF
TRBJ2-5 | NA | TRBV7-9 | TRBD2 | TGTGCCAGCAGCAGAGCGGGATCACCCAACGAAGAGACCCAGTACTTC | CASSRAGSPNEETQYF
TRBJ1-2 | NA | TRBV19 | NA | TGTGCCAGTAGTGCCCCTTCACCTCCCTATGGCTACACCTTC | CASSAPSPPYGYTF
TRBJ1-3 | NA | TRBV15 | NA | TGTGCCACCGAGGTTGGGAGCTCTGGAAACACCATATATTTT | CATEVGSSGNTIYF
TRBJ2-5 | NA | TRBV27 | TRBD2 | TGTGCCAGCAGCCGCGGACTAGCGGGGGGGCAAGAGACCCAGTACTTC | CASSRGLAGGQETQYF
TRBJ2-5 | NA | TRBV28 | TRBD2 | TGTGCCAGCAGTTCGCCGGGACTAGCGTATGTAGAGACCCAGTACTTC | CASSSPGLAYVETQYF
TRBJ1-6 | few | TRBV6-5 | NA | TGTGCCAGCAGTTCCTCCGGAGTCAATTCACCCCTCCACTTT | CASSSSGVNSPLHF
TRBJ1-6 | NA | TRBV6-1 | NA | TGTGCCAGCAGTGAAAGTACGGGGGGCGCGTTTTCACCCCTCCACTTT | CASSESTGGAFSPLHF
TRBJ1-2 | NA | TRBV3-1/TRBV3-2 | NA | TGTGCCAGCGCTGGGGGGAACTATGGCTACACCTTC | CASAGGNYGYTF
TRBJ1-2 | NA | TRBV7-2 | NA | TGTGCCAGCAGCTTACAGGACACCGCTGGCTATGGCTACACCTTC | CASSLQDTAGYGYTF
TRBJ2-7 | NA | TRBV29-1 | NA | TGCAGCGTGCGGGCGGGAAGCTCCTACGAGCAGTACTTC | CSVRAGSSYEQYF
TRBJ2-5 | NA | TRBV14 | TRBD2 | TGTGCCAGCAGCCGACTAGCCTCGGGGACCCAGTACTTC | CASSRLASGTQYF
TRBJ2-3 | NA | TRBV7-9 | NA | TGTGCCAGCAGCCCCACCACAGATACGCAGTATTTT | CASSPTTDTQYF
TRBJ1-1 | NA | TRBV7-3 | TRBD1 | TGTGCCAGCAGCCCAGCCCCGGGACAGTATAATGAAGCTTTCTTT | CASSPAPGQYNEAFF
TRBJ2-5 | NA | TRBV28 | NA | TGTGCCAGCAGTTTAATAATCCCTACAGAGACCCAGTACTTC | CASSLIIPTETQYF
TRBJ2-5 | NA | TRBV5-4 | TRBD2 | TGTGCCAGCAAACCAAAGAATAGCGGGACTTCCGGGGAGACCCAGTACTTC | CASKPKNSGTSGETQYF
TRBJ2-5 | once | TRBV27 | TRBD2 | TGTGCCAGCAGTTTATGGCCCCGGACTAGCGGGAGGGCCCAGGAGACCCAGTACTTC | CASSLWPRTSGRAQETQYF
TRBJ2-7 | NA | TRBV7-9 | NA | TGTGCCAGCAGCTTACCCAGCTACGAGCAGTACTTC | CASSLPSYEQYF
TRBJ2-2 | NA | TRBV18 | TRBD1 | TGTGCCAGCTCACCAAACAGGGGCCCGAACACCGGGGAGCTGTTTTTT | CASSPNRGPNTGELFF
TRBJ1-4 | NA | TRBV11-2 | NA | TGTGCCAGCAGCTTAGCCCCCGGAGAGCGACAGGAAGTTTTT | CASSLAPGERQEVF
TRBJ2-3 | NA | TRBV5-1 | NA | TGCGCCAGCAGCTTGGCCAGCGCAAGTTCCGATACGCAGTATTTT | CASSLASASSDTQYF
TRBJ2-6 | NA | TRBV19 | NA | TGTGCCAGTAGTACCATTTCAGGGGCCAACGTCCTGACTTTC | CASSTISGANVLTF
TRBJ2-5 | NA | TRBV20-1 | NA | TGCAGTGTATCGGACAGAGAGACCCAGTACTTC | CSVSDRETQYF
TRBJ1-1 | few | TRBV5-4 | NA | TGTGCCAGCAGCCACCCTTGGAGGGGGGCCACTGAAGCTTTCTTT | CASSHPWRGATEAFF
TRBJ2-7 | NA | TRBV20-1 | NA | TGCAGTGCAACGAGGGCCCCCGAGCAGTACTTC | CSATRAPEQYF
TRBJ1-5 | NA | TRBV19 | TRBD1 | TGTGCCAGTATTCCGGGACAGGGAGTCAATCAGCCCCAGCATTTT | CASIPGQGVNQPQHF
TRBJ1-4 | NA | TRBV6-5 | NA | TGTGCCAGCCAGGGAAGTTTGACTAATGAAAAACTGTTTTTT | CASQGSLTNEKLFF
TRBJ2-2 | NA | TRBV9 | TRBD1 | TGTGCCAGCAGCGCAGAGTCAGGGGGCGCCGGGGAGCTGTTTTTT | CASSAESGGAGELFF
TRBJ1-3 | NA | TRBV5-1 | TRBD1 | TGCGCCAGCAGCCCCGGACAGGGAGGATCTGGAAACACCATATATTTT | CASSPGQGGSGNTIYF
TRBJ1-2 | NA | TRBV18 | TRBD1 | TGTGCCAGCTCGGACAGGAATACCCTTAACTATGGCTACACCTTC | CASSDRNTLNYGYTF
TRBJ1-5 | NA | TRBV11-2 | NA | TGTGCCAGCAGCTTAGAGAGAAGGGGGCCCCAGCATTTT | CASSLERRGPQHF
TRBJ2-1 | medium-sized | TRBV19 | NA | TGTGCCAGTAGTCCCCCGGACAATGAGCAGTTCTTC | CASSPPDNEQFF
TRBJ1-3 | NA | TRBV27 | NA | TGTGCCAGCAGTCCCTTTGCAGCGGGAGGAAACACCATATATTTT | CASSPFAAGGNTIYF
TRBJ1-5 | NA | TRBV19 | TRBD1 | TGTGCCAGCGCGGGACAGGACAATCAGCCCCAGCATTTT | CASAGQDNQPQHF
TRBJ2-3 | NA | TRBV9 | NA | TGTGCCAGCAGCGTAGAGACGGGGCCCGAAGGTACGCAGTATTTT | CASSVETGPEGTQYF